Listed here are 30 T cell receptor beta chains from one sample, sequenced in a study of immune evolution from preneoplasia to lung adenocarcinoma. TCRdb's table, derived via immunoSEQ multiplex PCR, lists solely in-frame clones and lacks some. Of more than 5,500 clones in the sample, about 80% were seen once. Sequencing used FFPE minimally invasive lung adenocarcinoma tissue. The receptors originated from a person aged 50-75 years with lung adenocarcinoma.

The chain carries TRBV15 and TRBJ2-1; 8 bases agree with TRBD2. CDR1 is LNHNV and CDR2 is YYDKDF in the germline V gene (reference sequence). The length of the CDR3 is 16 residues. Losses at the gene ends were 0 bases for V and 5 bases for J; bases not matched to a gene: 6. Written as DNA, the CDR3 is TGTGCCACCAGCAGAGATCGCTTTAGCGGGGACAATGAGCAGTTCTTC. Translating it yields CATSRDRFSGDNEQFF.

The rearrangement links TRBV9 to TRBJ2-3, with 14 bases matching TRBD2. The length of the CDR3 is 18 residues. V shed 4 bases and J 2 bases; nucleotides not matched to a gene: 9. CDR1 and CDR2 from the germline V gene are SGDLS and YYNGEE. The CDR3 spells CASSPIGLAGGFTDTQYF. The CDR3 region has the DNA TGTGCCAGCAGCCCTATTGGACTAGCGGGGGGTTTCACAGATACGCAGTATTTT. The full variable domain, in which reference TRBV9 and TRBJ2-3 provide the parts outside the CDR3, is DSGVTQTPKHLITATGQRVTLRCSPRSGDLSVYWYQQSLDQGLQFLIQYYNGEERAKGNILERFSAQQFPDLHSELNLSSLELGDSALYFCASSPIGLAGGFTDTQYFGPGTRLTVL.

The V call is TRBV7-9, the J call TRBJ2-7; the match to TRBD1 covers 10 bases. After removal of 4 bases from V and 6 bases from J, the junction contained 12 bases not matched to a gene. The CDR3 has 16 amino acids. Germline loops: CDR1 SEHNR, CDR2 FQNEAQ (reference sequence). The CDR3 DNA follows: TGTGCCAGCAGCTCCACAGCCGGGACAGGGGCTGGCGAGCAGTACTTC. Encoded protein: CASSSTAGTGAGEQYF.

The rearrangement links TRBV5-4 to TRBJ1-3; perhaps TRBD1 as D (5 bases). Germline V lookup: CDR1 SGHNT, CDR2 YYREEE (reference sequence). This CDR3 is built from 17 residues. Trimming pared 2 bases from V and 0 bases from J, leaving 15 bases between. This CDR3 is CASSFLPRQFSGNTIYF. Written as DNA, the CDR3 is TGTGCCAGCAGCTTTCTGCCAAGACAGTTCTCTGGAAACACCATATATTTT.

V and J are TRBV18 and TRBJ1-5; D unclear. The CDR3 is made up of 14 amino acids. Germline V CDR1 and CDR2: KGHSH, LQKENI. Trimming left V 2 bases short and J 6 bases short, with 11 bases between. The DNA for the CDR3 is TGTGCCAGCTCACCAAGTATGGGTGTTCAGCCCCAGCATTTT. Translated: CASSPSMGVQPQHF.

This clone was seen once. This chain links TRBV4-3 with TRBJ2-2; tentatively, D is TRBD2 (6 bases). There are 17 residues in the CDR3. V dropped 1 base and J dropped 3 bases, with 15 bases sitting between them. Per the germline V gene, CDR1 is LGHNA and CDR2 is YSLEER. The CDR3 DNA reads TGCGCCAGCAGCCAAGCCGTGCGGGGTTCCTACACCGGGGAGCTGTTTTTT. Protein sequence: CASSQAVRGSYTGELFF.

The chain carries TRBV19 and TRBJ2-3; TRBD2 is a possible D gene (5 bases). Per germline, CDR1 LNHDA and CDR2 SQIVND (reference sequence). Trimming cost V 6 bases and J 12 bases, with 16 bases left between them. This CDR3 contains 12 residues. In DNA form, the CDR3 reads TGTGCCAGTAGCCAACGGTCCGGACTCCAGTATTTT. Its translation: CASSQRSGLQYF.

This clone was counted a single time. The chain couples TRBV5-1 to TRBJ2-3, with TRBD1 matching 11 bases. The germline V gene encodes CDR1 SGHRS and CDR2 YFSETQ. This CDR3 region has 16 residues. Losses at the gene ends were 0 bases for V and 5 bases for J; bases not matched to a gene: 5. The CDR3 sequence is CASSLVSGQGGDTQYF. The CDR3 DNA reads TGCGCCAGCAGCTTGGTTTCGGGACAGGGGGGAGATACGCAGTATTTT. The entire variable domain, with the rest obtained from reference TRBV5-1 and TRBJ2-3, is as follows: KAGVTQTPRYLIKTRGQQVTLSCSPISGHRSVSWYQQTPGQGLQFLFEYFSETQRNKGNFPGRFSGRQFSNSRSEMNVSTLELGDSALYLCASSLVSGQGGDTQYFGPGTRLTVL.

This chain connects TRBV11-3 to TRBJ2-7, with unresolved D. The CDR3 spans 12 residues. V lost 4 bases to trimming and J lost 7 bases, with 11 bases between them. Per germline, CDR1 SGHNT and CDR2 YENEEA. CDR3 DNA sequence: TGTGCCAGCAGCTCCCTAGGTGAAGAGCAGTACTTC. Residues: CASSSLGEEQYF.

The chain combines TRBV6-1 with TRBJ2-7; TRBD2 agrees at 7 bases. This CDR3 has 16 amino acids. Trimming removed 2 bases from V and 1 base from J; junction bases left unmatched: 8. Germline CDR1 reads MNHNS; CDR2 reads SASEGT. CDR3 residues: CASSESASGNSYEQYF. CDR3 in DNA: TGTGCCAGCAGTGAATCGGCTAGCGGAAATTCCTACGAGCAGTACTTC.

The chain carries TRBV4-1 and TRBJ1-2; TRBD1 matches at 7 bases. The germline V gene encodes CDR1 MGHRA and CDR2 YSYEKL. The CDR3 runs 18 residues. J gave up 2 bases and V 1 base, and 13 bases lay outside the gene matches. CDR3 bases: TGCGCCAGCAGCCAAGGACTCCGCGCCGGGACAGCAAACTATGGCTACACCTTC. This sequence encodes CASSQGLRAGTANYGYTF.

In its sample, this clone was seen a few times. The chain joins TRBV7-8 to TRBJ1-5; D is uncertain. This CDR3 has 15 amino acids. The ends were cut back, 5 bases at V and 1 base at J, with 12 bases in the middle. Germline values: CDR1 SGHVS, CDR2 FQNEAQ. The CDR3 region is CASSPQGNSNQPQHF. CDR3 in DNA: TGTGCCAGCAGCCCGCAAGGGAACAGCAATCAGCCCCAGCATTTT.

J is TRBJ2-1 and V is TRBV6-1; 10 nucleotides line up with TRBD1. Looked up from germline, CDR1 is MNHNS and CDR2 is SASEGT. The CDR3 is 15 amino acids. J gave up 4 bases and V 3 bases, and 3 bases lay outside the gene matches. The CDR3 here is CASSERQGAYNEQFF. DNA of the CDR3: TGTGCCAGCAGTGAGAGACAGGGGGCATACAATGAGCAGTTCTTC.

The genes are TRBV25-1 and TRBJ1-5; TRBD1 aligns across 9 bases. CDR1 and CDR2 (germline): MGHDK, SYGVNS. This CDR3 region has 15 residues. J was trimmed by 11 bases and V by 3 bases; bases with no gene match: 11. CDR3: CASSDPQGAESAQHF. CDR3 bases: TGTGCCAGCAGTGATCCACAGGGGGCGGAATCAGCCCAGCATTTT. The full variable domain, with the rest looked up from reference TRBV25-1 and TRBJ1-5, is EADIYQTPRYLVIGTGKKITLECSQTMGHDKMYWYQQDPGMELHLIHYSYGVNSTEKGDLSSESTVSRIRTEHFPLTLESARPSHTSQYLCASSDPQGAESAQHFGDGTRLSIL.

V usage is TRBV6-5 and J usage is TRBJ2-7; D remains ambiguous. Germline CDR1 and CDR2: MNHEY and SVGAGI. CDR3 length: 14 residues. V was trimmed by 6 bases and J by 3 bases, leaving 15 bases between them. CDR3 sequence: CASRNNGRYYEQYF. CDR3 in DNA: TGTGCCAGCAGAAACAACGGACGGTACTACGAGCAGTACTTC.

CDR3 sequence (DNA): TGCGCCAGCAGCCAATTGGTTACGGGAAACACTGAAGCTTTCTTT. Translating gives CASSQLVTGNTEAFF. This chain connects TRBV4-3 to TRBJ1-1; D is unclear. The CDR3 is 15 amino acids. V gave up 2 bases and J gave up 2 bases, with 12 bases separating them. The germline gives CDR1 LGHNA, CDR2 YSLEER.

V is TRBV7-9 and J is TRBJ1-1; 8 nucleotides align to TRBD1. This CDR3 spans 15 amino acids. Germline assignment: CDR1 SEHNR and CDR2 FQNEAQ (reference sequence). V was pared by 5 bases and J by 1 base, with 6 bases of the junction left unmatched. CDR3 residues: CASSPSRGPNTEAFF. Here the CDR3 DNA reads TGTGCCAGCAGCCCTTCCAGGGGGCCGAACACTGAAGCTTTCTTT.

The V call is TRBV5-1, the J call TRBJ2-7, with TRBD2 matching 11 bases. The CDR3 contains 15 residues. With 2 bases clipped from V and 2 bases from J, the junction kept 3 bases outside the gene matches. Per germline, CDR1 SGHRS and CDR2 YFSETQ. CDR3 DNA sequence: TGCGCCAGCAGCTTAACTAGCGGGGGAACCTACGAGCAGTACTTC. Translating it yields CASSLTSGGTYEQYF.

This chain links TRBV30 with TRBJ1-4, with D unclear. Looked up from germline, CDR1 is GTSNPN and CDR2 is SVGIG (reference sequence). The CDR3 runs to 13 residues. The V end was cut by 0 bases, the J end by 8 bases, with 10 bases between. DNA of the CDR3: TGTGCCTGGAGTGTACATGGTTTGGAAAAACTGTTTTTT. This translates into CAWSVHGLEKLFF.

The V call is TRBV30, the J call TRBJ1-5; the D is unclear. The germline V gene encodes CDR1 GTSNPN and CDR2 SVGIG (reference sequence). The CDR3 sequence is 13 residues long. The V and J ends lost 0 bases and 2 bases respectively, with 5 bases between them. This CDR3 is CAWSVMGNQPQHF. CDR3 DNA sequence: TGTGCCTGGAGTGTAATGGGCAATCAGCCCCAGCATTTT.

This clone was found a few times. The CDR3 DNA reads TGCGCCAGCAGAAACGGACCGTATTACGAGCAGTACTTC. Its translation is CASRNGPYYEQYF. The gene calls are TRBV5-1 and TRBJ2-7; no definite D call. Between the trimmed V and J ends, which lost 5 bases and 4 bases, there was a span of 13 bases. Germline CDR1 reads SGHRS; CDR2 reads YFSETQ. This CDR3 has 13 amino acids.

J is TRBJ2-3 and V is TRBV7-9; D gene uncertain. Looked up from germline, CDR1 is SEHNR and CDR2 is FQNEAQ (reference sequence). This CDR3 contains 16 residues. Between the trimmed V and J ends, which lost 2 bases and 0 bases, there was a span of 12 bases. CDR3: CASSLRESSSTDTQYF. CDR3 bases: TGTGCCAGCAGCTTAAGAGAGTCCTCGAGCACAGATACGCAGTATTTT.

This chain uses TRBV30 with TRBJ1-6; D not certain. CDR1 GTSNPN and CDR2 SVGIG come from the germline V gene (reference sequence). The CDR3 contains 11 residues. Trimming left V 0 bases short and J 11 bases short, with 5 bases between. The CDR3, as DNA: TGTGCCTGGAGTGTAGGTCCACCCCTCCACTTT. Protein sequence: CAWSVGPPLHF.

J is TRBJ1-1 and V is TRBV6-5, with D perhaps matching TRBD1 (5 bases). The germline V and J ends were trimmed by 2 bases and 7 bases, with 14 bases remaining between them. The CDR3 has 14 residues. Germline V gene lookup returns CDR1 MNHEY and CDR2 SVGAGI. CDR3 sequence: CASSYTGGSFEAFF. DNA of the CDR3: TGTGCCAGCAGTTACACAGGTGGTTCGTTTGAAGCTTTCTTT.

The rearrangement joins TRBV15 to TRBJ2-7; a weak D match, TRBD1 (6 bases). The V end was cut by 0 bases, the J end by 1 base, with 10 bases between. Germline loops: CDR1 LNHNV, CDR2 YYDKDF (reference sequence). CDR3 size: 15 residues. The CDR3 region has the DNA TGTGCCACCAGCAGAGATCTTGGACAGTCCTACGAGCAGTACTTC. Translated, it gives CATSRDLGQSYEQYF.

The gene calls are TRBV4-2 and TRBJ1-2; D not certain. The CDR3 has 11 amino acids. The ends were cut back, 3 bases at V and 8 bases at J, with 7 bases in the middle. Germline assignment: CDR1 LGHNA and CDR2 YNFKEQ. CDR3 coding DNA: TGTGCCAGCAGCCAGGGTCAGGGCTACACCTTC. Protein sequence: CASSQGQGYTF.

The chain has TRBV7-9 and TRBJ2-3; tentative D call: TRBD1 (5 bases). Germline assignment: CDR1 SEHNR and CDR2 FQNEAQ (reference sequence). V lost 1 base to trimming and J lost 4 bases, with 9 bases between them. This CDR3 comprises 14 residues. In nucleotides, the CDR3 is TGTGCCAGCAGCTTAGGAAGGGGATCAGATACGCAGTATTTT. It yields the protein CASSLGRGSDTQYF.

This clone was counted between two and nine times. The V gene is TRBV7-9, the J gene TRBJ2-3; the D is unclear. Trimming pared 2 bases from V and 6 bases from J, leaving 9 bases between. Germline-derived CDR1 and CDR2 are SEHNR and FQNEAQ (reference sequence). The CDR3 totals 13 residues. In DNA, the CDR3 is TGTGCCAGCAGCTTACAGGTTAGGGATACGCAGTATTTT. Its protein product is CASSLQVRDTQYF. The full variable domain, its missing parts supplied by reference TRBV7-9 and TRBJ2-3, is DTGVSQNPRHKITKRGQNVTFRCDPISEHNRLYWYRQTLGQGPEFLTYFQNEAQLEKSRLLSDRFSAERPKGSFSTLEIQRTEQGDSAMYLCASSLQVRDTQYFGPGTRLTVL.

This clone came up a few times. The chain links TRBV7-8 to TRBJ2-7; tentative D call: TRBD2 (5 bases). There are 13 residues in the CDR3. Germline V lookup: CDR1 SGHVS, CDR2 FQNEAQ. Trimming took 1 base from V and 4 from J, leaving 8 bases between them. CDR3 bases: TGTGCCAGCAGCTTAGAGGAGGCTTACGAGCAGTACTTC. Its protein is CASSLEEAYEQYF.

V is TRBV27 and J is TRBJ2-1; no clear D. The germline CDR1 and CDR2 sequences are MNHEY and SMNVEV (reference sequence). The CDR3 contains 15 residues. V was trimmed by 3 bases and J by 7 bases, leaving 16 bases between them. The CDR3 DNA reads TGTGCCAGCAGTTTCAGGTGGGAAGGAGTTAATGAGCAGTTCTTC. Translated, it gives CASSFRWEGVNEQFF.